What follows describes a single T cell receptor beta chain. Its antigen is unidentified. The treatment is: oral pan-JAK inhibitor, 5-10 mg twice daily. These data belong to a study of CD8+ T cells in alopecia areata. Study findings and constraints: In scalp, tofacitinib significantly decreased clonality and expanded CD8+ clones among the top 100.

RNA was extracted and reverse transcribed into cDNA as the sequencing template. Assay used: immunoSEQ multiplex PCR; TCRdb lists only in-frame clones, some missing. Among 150,000 to 200,000 clones listed, about 61% were seen once. Trimming removed 4 bases from V and 3 bases from J, with 24 bases in between. Germline CDR1 is GTSNPN and CDR2 is SVGIG (reference sequence). This CDR3 spans 17 amino acids. This sample comprised CD4+ T cells sorted from blood, obtained around week 55, from a patient treated with tofacitinib. The receptor's source is a human donor with alopecia areata. This sequence joins TRBV30 and TRBJ1-2, with D possibly being TRBD1 (5 bases). CDR3 protein: CAWTQRGRDPSHYGYTF. DNA for the CDR3: TGTGCCTGGACCCAACGGGGTCGGGACCCCTCACACTATGGCTACACCTTC. The complete variable domain, with remaining parts taken from reference TRBV30 and TRBJ1-2, reads SQTIHQWPATLVQPVGSPLSLECTVEGTSNPNLYWYRQAAGRGLQLLFYSVGIGQISSEVPQNLSASRPQDRQFILSSKKLLLSDSGFYLCAWTQRGRDPSHYGYTFGSGTRLTVV.